This entry is about one T cell receptor (beta chain). Its antigen is unknown. These data are taken from a study of cytomegalovirus exposure and HLA in healthy donors. About the research overall: Unique TCRs numbering approximately 80 million, obtained from HLA-typed donors, made up an early data release. Among the 350 to 400 donors who were genotyped, approximately 76% fell in the genetic ancestry cluster that is associated with self-reported Caucasian donors.

A multiplex PCR was run with 60 Vbeta primers and 13 Jbeta primers. This table comes from immunoSEQ multiplex PCR, and its TCRdb copy is limited to in-frame clones, with some not included. The sample carries 180,000 or so clones, over 70% recorded once. Regarding the study as a whole: As immune exposure information, only CMV serostatus was available.

Germline CDR1 reads MRHNA; CDR2 reads SNTAGT. The V end lost 8 bases, the J end lost 4 bases, and 12 bases lay between the germline ends. The length of the CDR3 is 13 residues. The V gene is TRBV6-4, the J gene TRBJ1-5, with D unresolved. The clonotype was recovered from a man between 18 and 29 years old in good health and CMV-seronegative. The sample consisted of PBMCs. The CDR3 nucleotides are TGTGCCAGCTCAGAAACCCCGAATCAGCCCCAGCATTTT. Its translation is CASSETPNQPQHF.